Listed below are T cell receptor beta chains from one sample, sequenced in a study of T cell responses to AZD1222 COVID-19 vaccine. Assay used: immunoSEQ multiplex PCR; TCRdb lists only in-frame clones, some missing. The sample contains roughly 77,000 clones, around 90% of which appear only once. The sequenced sample was peripheral blood, obtained on day 0 of MenACWY control vaccination. The receptors originated from an adult in good health. CDR3s leave out the opening cysteine and the closing phenylalanine or tryptophan. Expanded clones are given a class, and other clones once, few, many or no size at all.

TRBV18	TRBJ2-3	NA	ASSPRGGSTDTQY
TRBV2	TRBJ1-3	NA	ASSHRDTDGNTIY
TRBV20-1	TRBJ2-3	once	SASLLAGGNTDTQY
TRBV7-2	TRBJ1-5	NA	ASSLASGQNQPQH
TRBV6-5	TRBJ2-3	NA	ASSPWGAGDTQY
TRBV5-8	TRBJ1-2	NA	ASSLAGTGGYGYT
TRBV30	TRBJ1-1	NA	AWSSSRVLGTEAF
TRBV10-3	TRBJ2-2	NA	AISQTTTNTGELF
TRBV6-5	TRBJ1-1	NA	ASSQTGVGTEAF
TRBV28	TRBJ2-7	NA	ASSLPGGVSEQY
TRBV28	TRBJ1-1	once	ASTRRLMNTEAF
TRBV12-5	TRBJ1-5	NA	ASGLTDRGLNQPQH
TRBV28	TRBJ2-5	NA	ASSLSARGEETQY
TRBV5-4	TRBJ2-2	NA	ASSQGGGNTGELF
TRBV7-9	TRBJ1-4	NA	ASSFGADRNEKLF
TRBV6-2/TRBV6-3	TRBJ2-7	NA	ASSLTKYEQY
TRBV30	TRBJ1-2	NA	AWGGDGGEGGYT
TRBV29-1	TRBJ1-2	NA	SGGKIGGYT
TRBV21-1	TRBJ2-5	NA	GAGKAQY
TRBV7-2	TRBJ2-5	NA	ASSLAEQETQY
TRBV11-1	TRBJ2-7	NA	ASSLNRVAYEQY
TRBV27	TRBJ2-5	NA	ASSPQGQRTQY
TRBV15	TRBJ1-5	NA	ATSLGGSNQPQH
TRBV19	TRBJ1-2	NA	ASQRGTGGHYGYT
TRBV19	TRBJ1-5	NA	ASSSGTGNQPQH
TRBV12-3/TRBV12-4	TRBJ2-7	NA	ASSLGAPYEQY
TRBV5-5	TRBJ2-7	once	ASSLGPSSGAYEQY
TRBV7-2	TRBJ2-3	NA	ASSGTDFLDTQY
TRBV5-8	TRBJ2-2	NA	ASSEDRVKTGELF
TRBV13	TRBJ2-7	NA	ASSLGGQKSYEQY
TRBV19	TRBJ1-1	NA	ASSKIPSGQLNTEAF
TRBV12-3/TRBV12-4	TRBJ2-7	NA	ASRFLQGYEQY
TRBV4-1	TRBJ2-7	NA	ASSPGQGPGGYEQY
TRBV6-2/TRBV6-3	TRBJ1-1	NA	ASSYHRGQLNTEAF
TRBV19	TRBJ1-2	NA	ASSIGRTPNYGYT
TRBV27	TRBJ1-5	NA	ASSNTGYPLPQH
TRBV28	TRBJ2-5	NA	ASSSTDKETQY
TRBV15	TRBJ2-5	NA	ATSPRINQQETQY
TRBV3-1/TRBV3-2	TRBJ1-1	NA	ASSQDRIMNTEAF
TRBV7-3	TRBJ2-2	once	ASSLWAGEAGELF
TRBV29-1	TRBJ1-1	once	SVERWAEAF
TRBV5-6	TRBJ2-3	NA	ASSWGTGRFDTQY
TRBV9	TRBJ2-2	NA	ASSVDLESTGELF
TRBV24-1	TRBJ2-1	NA	ATSDPGGAYGGEQF
TRBV15	TRBJ2-2	NA	ATSRDLGIGGTGELF
TRBV11-2	TRBJ1-3	NA	ASSLPNSGNTIY
TRBV9	TRBJ2-2	NA	ASSGNTGELF
TRBV5-1	TRBJ1-5	NA	ASSLGGSAGNQPQH
TRBV5-4	TRBJ2-5	once	ASSLGGQVQETQY
TRBV3-1/TRBV3-2	TRBJ2-2	NA	ASSQAWGGGGELF